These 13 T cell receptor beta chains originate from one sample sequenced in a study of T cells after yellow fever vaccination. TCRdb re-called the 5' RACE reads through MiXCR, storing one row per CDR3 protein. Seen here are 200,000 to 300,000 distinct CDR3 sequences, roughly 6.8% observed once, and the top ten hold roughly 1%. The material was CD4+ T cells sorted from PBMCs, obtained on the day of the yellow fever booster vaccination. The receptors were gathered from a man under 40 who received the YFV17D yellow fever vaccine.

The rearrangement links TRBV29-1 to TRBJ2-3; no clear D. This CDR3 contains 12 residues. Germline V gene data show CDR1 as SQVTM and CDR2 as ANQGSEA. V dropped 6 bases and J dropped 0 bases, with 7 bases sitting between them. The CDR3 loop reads CSVVLSTDTQYF. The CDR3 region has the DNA TGCAGCGTAGTTCTAAGCACAGATACGCAGTATTTT.

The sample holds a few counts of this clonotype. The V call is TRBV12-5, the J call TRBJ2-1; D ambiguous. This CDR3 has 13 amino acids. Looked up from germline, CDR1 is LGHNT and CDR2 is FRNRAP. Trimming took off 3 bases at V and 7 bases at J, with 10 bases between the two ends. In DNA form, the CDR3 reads TGTGCTAGTGGTTTTACTGCCTTGAATGAGCAGTTCTTC. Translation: CASGFTALNEQFF.

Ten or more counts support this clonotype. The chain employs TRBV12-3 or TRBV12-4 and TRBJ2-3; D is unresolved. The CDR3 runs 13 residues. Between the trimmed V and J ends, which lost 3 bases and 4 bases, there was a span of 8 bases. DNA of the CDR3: TGTGCCAGCAGTTTCTCAGAGGCAGATACGCAGTATTTT. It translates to CASSFSEADTQYF.

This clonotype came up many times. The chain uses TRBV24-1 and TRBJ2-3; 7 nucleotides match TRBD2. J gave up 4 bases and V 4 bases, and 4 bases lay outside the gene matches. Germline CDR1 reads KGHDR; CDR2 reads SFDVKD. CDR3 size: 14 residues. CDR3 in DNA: TGTGCCACCAGTGACAGGACTAGGGCAGATACGCAGTATTTT. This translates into CATSDRTRADTQYF.

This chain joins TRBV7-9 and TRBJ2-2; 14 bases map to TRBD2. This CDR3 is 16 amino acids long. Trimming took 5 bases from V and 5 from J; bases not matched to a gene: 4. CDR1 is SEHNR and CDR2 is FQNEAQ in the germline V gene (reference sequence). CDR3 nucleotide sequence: TGTGCCAGCAGCCCACGGACTAGCGGGGGGACCGGGGAGCTGTTTTTT. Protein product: CASSPRTSGGTGELFF.

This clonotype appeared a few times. CDR3 residues: CAVSRIGRGETQYF. In nucleotides, the CDR3 is TGTGCCGTCAGCCGTATAGGCAGGGGTGAGACCCAGTACTTC. The chain recombines TRBV27 with TRBJ2-5; a weak D match, TRBD1 (6 bases). CDR3 size: 14 residues. Germline values: CDR1 MNHEY, CDR2 SMNVEV (reference sequence). The V and J ends lost 11 bases and 5 bases respectively, with 21 bases between them.

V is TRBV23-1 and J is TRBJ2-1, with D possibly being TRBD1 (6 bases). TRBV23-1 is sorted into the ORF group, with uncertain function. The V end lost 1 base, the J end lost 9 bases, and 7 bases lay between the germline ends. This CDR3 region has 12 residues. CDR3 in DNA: TGCGCCAGCAGTCAATGGGACACTGAGCAGTTCTTC. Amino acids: CASSQWDTEQFF.

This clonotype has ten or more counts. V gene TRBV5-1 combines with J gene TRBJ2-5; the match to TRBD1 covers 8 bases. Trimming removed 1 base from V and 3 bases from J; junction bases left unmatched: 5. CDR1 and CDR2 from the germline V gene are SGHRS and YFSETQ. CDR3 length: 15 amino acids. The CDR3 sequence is CASSLSGGAEETQYF. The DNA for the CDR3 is TGCGCCAGCAGCTTGTCAGGGGGCGCGGAAGAGACCCAGTACTTC.

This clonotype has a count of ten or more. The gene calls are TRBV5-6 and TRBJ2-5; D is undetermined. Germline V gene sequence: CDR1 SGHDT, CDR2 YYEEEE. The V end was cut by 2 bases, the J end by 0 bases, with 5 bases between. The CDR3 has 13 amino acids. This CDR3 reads CASSFTNQETQYF. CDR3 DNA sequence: TGTGCCAGCAGCTTTACTAACCAAGAGACCCAGTACTTC. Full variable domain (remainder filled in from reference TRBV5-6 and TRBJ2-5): DAGVTQSPTHLIKTRGQQVTLRCSPKSGHDTVSWYQQALGQGPQFIFQYYEEEERQRGNFPDRFSGHQFPNYSSELNVNALLLGDSALYLCASSFTNQETQYFGPGTRLLVL.

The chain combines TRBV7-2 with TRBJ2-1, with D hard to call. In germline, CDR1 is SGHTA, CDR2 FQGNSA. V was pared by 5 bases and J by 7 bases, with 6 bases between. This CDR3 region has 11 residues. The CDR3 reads CASSRENEQFF. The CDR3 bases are TGTGCCAGCAGCCGAGAGAATGAGCAGTTCTTC.

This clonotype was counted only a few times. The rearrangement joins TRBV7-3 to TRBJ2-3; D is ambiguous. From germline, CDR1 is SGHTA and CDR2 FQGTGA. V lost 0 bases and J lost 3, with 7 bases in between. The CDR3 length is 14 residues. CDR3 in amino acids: CASSLTADTDTQYF. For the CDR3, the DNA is TGTGCCAGCAGCTTAACGGCGGATACAGATACGCAGTATTTT.

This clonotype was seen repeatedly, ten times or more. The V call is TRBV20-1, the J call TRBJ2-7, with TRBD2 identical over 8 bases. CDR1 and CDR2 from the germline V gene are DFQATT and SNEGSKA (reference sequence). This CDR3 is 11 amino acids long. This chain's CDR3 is CRTGGGNEQYF. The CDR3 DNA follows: TGCAGGACCGGGGGGGGTAACGAGCAGTACTTC.

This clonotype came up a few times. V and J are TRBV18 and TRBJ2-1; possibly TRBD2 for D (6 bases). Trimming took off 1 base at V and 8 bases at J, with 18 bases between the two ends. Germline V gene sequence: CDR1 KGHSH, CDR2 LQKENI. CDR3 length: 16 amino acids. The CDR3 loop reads CASSPRQRAGSHEQFF. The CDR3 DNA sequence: TGTGCCAGCTCACCACGGCAGCGGGCAGGGTCCCATGAGCAGTTCTTC. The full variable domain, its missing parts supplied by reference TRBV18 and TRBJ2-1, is NAGVMQNPRHLVRRRGQEARLRCSPMKGHSHVYWYRQLPEEGLKFMVYLQKENIIDESGMPKERFSAEFPKEGPSILRIQQVVRGDSAAYFCASSPRQRAGSHEQFFGPGTRLTVL.